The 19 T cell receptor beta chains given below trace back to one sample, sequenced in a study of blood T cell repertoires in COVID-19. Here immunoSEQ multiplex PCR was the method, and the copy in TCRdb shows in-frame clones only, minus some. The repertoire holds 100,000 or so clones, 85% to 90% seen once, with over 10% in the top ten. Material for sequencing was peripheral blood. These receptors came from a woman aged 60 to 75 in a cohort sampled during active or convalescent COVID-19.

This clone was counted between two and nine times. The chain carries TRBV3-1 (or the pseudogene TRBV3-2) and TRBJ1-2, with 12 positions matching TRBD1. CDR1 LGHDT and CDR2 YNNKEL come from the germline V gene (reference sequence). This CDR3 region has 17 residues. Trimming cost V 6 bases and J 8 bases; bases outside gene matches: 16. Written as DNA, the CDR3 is TGTGCCAGCAGGGGCCGGGACAGGGGGCAGGTCGTGGCGGGCTACACCTTC. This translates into CASRGRDRGQVVAGYTF.

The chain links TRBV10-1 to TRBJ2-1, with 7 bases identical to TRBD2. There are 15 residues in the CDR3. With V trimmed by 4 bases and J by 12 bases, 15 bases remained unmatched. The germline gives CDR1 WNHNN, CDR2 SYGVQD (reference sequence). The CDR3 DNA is TGCGCCAGCAGTGGAGGCGGGAGCGCCCAATTCGGGCAGTTCTTC. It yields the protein CASSGGGSAQFGQFF.

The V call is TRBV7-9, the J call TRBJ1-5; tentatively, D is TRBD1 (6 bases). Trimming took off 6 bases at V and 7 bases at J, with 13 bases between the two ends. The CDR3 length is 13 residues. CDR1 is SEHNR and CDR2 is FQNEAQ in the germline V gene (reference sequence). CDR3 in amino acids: CASRGEQGQPQHF. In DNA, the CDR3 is TGTGCCAGCAGAGGGGAGCAGGGGCAGCCCCAGCATTTT.

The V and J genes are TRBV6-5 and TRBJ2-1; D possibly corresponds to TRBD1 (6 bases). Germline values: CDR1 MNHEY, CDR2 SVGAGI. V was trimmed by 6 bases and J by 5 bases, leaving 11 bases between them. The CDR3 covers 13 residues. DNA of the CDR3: TGTGCCAGCAGCCCCAGGGGAGACAATGAGCAGTTCTTC. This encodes CASSPRGDNEQFF.

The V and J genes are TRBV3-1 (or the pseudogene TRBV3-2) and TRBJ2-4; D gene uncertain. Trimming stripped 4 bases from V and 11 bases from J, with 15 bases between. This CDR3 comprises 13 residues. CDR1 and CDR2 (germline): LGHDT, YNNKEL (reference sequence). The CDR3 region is CASSRFEAEFQYF. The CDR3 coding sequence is TGTGCCAGCAGCCGCTTCGAGGCCGAATTTCAGTACTTC.

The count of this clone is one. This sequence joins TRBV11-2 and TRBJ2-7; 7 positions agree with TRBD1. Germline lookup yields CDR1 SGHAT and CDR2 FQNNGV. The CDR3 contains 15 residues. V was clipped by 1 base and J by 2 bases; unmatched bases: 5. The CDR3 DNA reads TGTGCCAGCAGCTTAGGGGCGACAGGGACCTACGAGCAGTACTTC. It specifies CASSLGATGTYEQYF.

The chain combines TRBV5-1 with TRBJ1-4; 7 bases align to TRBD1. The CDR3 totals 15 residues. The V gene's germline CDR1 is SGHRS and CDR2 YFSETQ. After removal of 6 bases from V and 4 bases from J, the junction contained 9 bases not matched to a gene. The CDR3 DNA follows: TGCGCCAGCACCCAGGGCGGGACAGTTAATGAAAAACTGTTTTTT. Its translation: CASTQGGTVNEKLFF.

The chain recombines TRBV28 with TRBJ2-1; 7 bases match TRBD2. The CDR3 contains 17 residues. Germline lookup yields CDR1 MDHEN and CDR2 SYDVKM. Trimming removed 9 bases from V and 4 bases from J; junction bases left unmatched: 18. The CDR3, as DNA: TGTGCCAGAAGTGGGTTAAGGGACGGGAGGTATTACAATGAGCAGTTCTTC. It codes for CARSGLRDGRYYNEQFF.

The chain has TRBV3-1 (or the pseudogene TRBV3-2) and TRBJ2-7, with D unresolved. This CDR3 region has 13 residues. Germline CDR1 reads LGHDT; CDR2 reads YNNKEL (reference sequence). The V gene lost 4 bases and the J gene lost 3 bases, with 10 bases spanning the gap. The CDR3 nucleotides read TGTGCCAGCAGCCGAGCACAGAGCTACGAGCAGTACTTC. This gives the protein CASSRAQSYEQYF.

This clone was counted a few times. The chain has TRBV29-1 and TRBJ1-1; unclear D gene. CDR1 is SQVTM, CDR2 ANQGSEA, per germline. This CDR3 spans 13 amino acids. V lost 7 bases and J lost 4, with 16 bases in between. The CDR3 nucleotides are TGCAGCGCTGCCCTTGCGGGGAGCACTGAAGCTTTCTTT. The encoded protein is CSAALAGSTEAFF.

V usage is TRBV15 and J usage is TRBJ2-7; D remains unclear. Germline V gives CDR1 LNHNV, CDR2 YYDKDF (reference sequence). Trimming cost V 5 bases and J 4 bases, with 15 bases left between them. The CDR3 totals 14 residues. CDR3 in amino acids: CATSSEPGVYEQYF. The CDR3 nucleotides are TGTGCCACCAGCTCTGAGCCTGGAGTTTACGAGCAGTACTTC.

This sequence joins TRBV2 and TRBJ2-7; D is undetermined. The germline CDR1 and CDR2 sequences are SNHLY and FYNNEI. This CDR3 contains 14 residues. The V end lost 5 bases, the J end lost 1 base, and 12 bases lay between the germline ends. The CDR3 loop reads CASSPRRDSYEQYF. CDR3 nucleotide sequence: TGTGCCAGCAGTCCCAGGCGAGATTCCTACGAGCAGTACTTC.

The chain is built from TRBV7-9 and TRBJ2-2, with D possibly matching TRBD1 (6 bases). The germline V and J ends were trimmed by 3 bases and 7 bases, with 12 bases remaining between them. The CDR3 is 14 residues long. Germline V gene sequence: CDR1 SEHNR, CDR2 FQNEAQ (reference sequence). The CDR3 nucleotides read TGTGCCAGCAGCTTTTTGTCAGGGGACGGGGAGCTGTTTTTT. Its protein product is CASSFLSGDGELFF.

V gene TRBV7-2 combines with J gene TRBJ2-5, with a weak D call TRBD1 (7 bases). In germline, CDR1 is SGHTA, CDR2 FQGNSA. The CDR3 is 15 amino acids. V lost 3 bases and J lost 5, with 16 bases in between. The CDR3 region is CASSFGQGGRETQYF. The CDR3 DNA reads TGTGCCAGCAGCTTCGGGCAGGGGGGAAGGGAGACCCAGTACTTC.

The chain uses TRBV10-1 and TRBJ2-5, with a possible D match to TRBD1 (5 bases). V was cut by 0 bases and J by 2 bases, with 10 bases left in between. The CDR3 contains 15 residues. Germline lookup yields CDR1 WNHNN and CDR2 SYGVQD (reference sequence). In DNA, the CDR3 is TGCGCCAGCAGTGAGTCGAGACAGCTTCAAGAGACCCAGTACTTC. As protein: CASSESRQLQETQYF.

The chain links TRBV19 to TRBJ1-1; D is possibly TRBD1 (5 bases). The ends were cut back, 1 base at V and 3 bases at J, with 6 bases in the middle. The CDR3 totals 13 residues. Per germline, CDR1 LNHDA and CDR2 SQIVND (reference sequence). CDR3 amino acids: CASSIVQDTEAFF. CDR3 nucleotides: TGTGCCAGTAGTATAGTACAGGACACTGAAGCTTTCTTT. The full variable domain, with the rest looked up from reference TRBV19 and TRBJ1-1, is DGGITQSPKYLFRKEGQNVTLSCEQNLNHDAMYWYRQDPGQGLRLIYYSQIVNDFQKGDIAEGYSVSREKKESFPLTVTSAQKNPTAFYLCASSIVQDTEAFFGQGTRLTVV.

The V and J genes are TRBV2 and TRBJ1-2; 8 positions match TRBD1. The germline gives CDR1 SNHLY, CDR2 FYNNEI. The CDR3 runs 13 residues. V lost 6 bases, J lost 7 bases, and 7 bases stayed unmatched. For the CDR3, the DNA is TGTGCCAGCAGATCAGGGGGCCCGGGTGGCTACACCTTC. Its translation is CASRSGGPGGYTF.

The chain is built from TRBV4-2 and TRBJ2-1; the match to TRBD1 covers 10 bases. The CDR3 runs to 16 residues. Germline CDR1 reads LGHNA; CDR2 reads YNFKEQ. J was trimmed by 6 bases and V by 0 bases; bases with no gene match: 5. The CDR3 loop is CASSQETGGFGNEQFF. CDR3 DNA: TGTGCCAGCAGCCAAGAGACAGGGGGCTTCGGCAATGAGCAGTTCTTC.

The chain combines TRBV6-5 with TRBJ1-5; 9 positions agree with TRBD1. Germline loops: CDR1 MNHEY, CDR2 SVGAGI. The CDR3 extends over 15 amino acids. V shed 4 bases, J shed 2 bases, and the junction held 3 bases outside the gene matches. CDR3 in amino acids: CASSSRDRGNQPQHF. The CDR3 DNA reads TGTGCCAGCAGTTCCCGGGACAGGGGCAATCAGCCCCAGCATTTT.